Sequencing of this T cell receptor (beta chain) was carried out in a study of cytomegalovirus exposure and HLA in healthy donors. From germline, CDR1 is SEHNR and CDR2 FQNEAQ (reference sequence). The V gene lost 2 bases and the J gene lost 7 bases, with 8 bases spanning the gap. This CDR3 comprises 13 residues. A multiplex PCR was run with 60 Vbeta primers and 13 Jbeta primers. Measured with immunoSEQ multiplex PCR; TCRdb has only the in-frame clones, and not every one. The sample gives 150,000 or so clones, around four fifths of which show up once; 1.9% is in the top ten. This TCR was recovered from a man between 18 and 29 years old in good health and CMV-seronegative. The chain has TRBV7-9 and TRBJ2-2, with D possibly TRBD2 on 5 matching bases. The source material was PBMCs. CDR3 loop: CASSLYEGGELFF. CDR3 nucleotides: TGTGCCAGCAGCTTATATGAGGGCGGGGAGCTGTTTTTT. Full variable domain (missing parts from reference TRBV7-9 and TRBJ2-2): DTGVSQNPRHKITKRGQNVTFRCDPISEHNRLYWYRQTLGQGPEFLTYFQNEAQLEKSRLLSDRFSAERPKGSFSTLEIQRTEQGDSAMYLCASSLYEGGELFFGEGSRLTVL.